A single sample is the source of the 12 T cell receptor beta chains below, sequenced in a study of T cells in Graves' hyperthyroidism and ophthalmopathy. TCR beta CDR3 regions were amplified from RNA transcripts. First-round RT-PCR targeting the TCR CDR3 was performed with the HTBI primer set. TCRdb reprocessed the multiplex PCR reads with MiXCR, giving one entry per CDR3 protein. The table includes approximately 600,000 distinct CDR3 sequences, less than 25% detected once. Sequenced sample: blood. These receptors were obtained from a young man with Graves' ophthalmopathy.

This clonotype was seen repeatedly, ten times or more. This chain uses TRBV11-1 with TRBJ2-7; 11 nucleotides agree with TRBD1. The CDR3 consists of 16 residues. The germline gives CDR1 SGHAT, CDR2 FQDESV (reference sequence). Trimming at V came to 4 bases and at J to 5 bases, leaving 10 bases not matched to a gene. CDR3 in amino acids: CASSSDRTGGFDEQYF. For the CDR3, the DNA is TGTGCCAGCAGCTCAGACAGGACAGGGGGCTTCGACGAGCAGTACTTC.

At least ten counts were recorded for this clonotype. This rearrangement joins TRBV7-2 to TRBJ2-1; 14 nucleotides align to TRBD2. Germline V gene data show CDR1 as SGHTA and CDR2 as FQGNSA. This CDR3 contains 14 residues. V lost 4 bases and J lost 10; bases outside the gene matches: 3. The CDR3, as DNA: TGTGCCAGCAGCTCTTGGACTAGCGGGGGGGAGCAGTTCTTC. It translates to CASSSWTSGGEQFF.

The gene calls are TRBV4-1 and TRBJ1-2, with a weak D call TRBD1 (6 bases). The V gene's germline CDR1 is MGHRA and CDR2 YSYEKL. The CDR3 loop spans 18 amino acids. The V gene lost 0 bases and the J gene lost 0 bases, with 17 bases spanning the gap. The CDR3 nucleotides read TGCGCCAGCAGCCAAGATCCGGCAGGGGCCGGAGCTAACTATGGCTACACCTTC. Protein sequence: CASSQDPAGAGANYGYTF.

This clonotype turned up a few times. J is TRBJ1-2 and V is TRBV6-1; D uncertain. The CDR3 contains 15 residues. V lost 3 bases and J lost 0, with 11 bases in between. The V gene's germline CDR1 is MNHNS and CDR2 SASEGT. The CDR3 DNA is TGTGCCAGCAGTGACACCCGGACTACTAACTATGGCTACACCTTC. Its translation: CASSDTRTTNYGYTF.

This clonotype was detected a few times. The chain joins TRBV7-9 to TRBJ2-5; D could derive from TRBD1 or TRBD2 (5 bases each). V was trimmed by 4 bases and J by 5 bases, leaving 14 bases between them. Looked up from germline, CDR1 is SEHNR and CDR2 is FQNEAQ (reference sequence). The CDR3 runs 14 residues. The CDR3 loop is CASSSGPLFETQYF. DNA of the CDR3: TGTGCCAGCAGCTCGGGACCCCTTTTTGAGACCCAGTACTTC.

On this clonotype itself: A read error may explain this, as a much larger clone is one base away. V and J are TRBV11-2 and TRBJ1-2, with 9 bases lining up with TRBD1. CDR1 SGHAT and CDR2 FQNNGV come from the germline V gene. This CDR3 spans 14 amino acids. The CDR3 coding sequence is TGTACCAGCAGAACAACGACAGGGGGCTATGGCTACACCTTC. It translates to CTSRTTTGGYGYTF.

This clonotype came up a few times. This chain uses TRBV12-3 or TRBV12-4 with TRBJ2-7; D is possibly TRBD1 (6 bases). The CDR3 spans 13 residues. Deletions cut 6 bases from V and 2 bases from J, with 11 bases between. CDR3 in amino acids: CASRGAEPYEQYF. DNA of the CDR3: TGTGCCAGCAGGGGGGCAGAACCCTACGAGCAGTACTTC.

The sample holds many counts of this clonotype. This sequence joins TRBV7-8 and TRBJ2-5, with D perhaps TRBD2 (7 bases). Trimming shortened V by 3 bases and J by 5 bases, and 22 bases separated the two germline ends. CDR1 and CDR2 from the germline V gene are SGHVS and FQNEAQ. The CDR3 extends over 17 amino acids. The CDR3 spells CASSFGPQGRESETQYF. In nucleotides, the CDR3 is TGTGCCAGCAGCTTCGGACCCCAGGGGCGGGAGTCGGAGACCCAGTACTTC.

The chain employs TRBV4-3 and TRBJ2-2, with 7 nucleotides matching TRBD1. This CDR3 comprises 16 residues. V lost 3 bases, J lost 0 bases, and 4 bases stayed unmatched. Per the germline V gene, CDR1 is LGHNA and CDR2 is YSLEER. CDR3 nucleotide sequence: TGCGCCAGCAGCCAGAGGGGGACAGCGAACACCGGGGAGCTGTTTTTT. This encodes CASSQRGTANTGELFF.

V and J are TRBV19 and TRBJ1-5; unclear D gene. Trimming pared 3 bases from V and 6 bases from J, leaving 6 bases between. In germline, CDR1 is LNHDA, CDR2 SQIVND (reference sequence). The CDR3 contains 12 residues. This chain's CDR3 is CASSMPTQPQHF. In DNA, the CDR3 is TGTGCCAGTAGTATGCCTACTCAGCCCCAGCATTTT.

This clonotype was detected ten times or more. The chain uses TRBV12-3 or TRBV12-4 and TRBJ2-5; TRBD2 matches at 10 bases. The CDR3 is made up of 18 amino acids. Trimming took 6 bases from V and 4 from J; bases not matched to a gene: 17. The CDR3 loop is CASSLSARDRLAGETQYF. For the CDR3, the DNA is TGTGCCAGCAGCCTCTCGGCGCGGGACCGACTAGCGGGAGAGACCCAGTACTTC.

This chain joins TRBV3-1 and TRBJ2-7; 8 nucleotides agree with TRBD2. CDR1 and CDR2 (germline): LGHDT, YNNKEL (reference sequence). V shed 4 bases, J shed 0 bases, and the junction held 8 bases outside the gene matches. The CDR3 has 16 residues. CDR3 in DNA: TGTGCCAGCAGCCCCCCCGGGGGGGCCCTCTCCTACGAGCAGTACTTC. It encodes CASSPPGGALSYEQYF.